The sequence of this T cell receptor (beta chain) was determined in a study of T cell repertoires in cytomegalovirus infection. The CDR3 runs 12 residues. Germline V gene lookup returns CDR1 KGHSH and CDR2 LQKENI. The ends were cut back, 6 bases at V and 6 bases at J, with 8 bases in the middle. On this clonotype: Its antigen is unidentified.

One entry per CDR3 protein, called by TCRdb with MiXCR from the reads. The data contain a few hundred thousand distinct CDR3 sequences, roughly 43% of them seen just once; the ten biggest clones take up roughly 50%. The genes are TRBV18 and TRBJ1-4; D gene ambiguous. Sequences were derived from cultured PBMCs, sampled from culture after CMV antigen stimulation. This clonotype originated in a human donor in good health (CMV status not recorded). Some clones in this sample may be carry-over from other donors' samples. The CDR3 coding sequence is TGTGCCAGCTCTGTGAATGATGAAAAACTGTTTTTT. This translates into CASSVNDEKLFF.